Presented here are 7 T cell receptor beta chains from one specimen sequenced in a study of beta chain features in type 1 diabetes. Sequenced material consisted of expressed TCRB transcripts (all of the isolated RNA was reverse transcribed). Method: immunoSEQ multiplex PCR; TCRdb's copy keeps in-frame clones and lacks some. The sample records around 400,000 clones, about 12% being singletons. Sequencing used naive CD4+ T cells from blood. The receptors were sampled from a man between 18 and 35 years old in good health.

The V gene is TRBV7-8, the J gene TRBJ2-7, with 9 nucleotides matching TRBD1. Per germline, CDR1 SGHVS and CDR2 FQNEAQ. Trimming at V came to 1 base and at J to 4 bases, leaving 2 bases not matched to a gene. The CDR3 runs to 14 residues. This CDR3 reads CASSLVDRGYEQYF. The CDR3 coding sequence is TGTGCCAGCAGCTTAGTGGACAGGGGTTACGAGCAGTACTTC.

This chain connects TRBV6-5 to TRBJ2-7; tentatively, D is TRBD1 (5 bases). CDR3 length equals 15 residues. V shed 5 bases and J shed 4 bases, with 18 bases lying between them. Germline CDR1 is MNHEY and CDR2 is SVGAGI. Written as DNA, the CDR3 is TGTGCCAGCAGTCCCCACCCGGCAGGGAAGTACGAGCAGTACTTC. This codes for CASSPHPAGKYEQYF.

This clone was detected a few times. The chain is built from TRBV30 and TRBJ1-6; TRBD1 matches at 9 bases. The trim removed 3 bases at V and 9 bases at J, leaving 6 bases unmatched. Germline CDR1 GTSNPN, CDR2 SVGIG (reference sequence). The CDR3 consists of 14 residues. The CDR3 here is CAWRGQGSGSPLHF. CDR3 nucleotides: TGTGCCTGGAGGGGACAGGGATCTGGTTCACCCCTCCACTTT.

This clone has a handful of counts. This chain links TRBV5-1 with TRBJ2-7; no clear D gene. CDR1 is SGHRS and CDR2 is YFSETQ in the germline V gene. This CDR3 is built from 13 residues. The V end lost 5 bases, the J end lost 3 bases, and 12 bases lay between the germline ends. The CDR3 DNA reads TGCGCCAGCAGGACTGACGGTGTCTACGAGCAGTACTTC. Amino acids: CASRTDGVYEQYF. Combining the CDR3 with reference TRBV5-1 and TRBJ2-7 gives the whole variable domain KAGVTQTPRYLIKTRGQQVTLSCSPISGHRSVSWYQQTPGQGLQFLFEYFSETQRNKGNFPGRFSGRQFSNSRSEMNVSTLELGDSALYLCASRTDGVYEQYFGPGTRLTVT.

This chain's CDR3 is CASSTYQGVNEQYF. The CDR3 coding sequence is TGCGCCAGCAGCACCTATCAGGGGGTCAACGAGCAGTACTTC. V is TRBV5-1 and J is TRBJ2-7, with TRBD1 matching 7 bases. CDR1 and CDR2 from the germline V gene are SGHRS and YFSETQ. CDR3 length: 14 amino acids. V shed 4 bases, J shed 5 bases, and the junction held 9 bases outside the gene matches. The full variable domain, rest sourced from reference TRBV5-1 and TRBJ2-7, is KAGVTQTPRYLIKTRGQQVTLSCSPISGHRSVSWYQQTPGQGLQFLFEYFSETQRNKGNFPGRFSGRQFSNSRSEMNVSTLELGDSALYLCASSTYQGVNEQYFGPGTRLTVT.

The CDR3 coding sequence is TGTGCCTGGAGTGTAGGTAGCGGCCAACAAGAGACCCAGTACTTC. Translated: CAWSVGSGQQETQYF. The chain recombines TRBV30 with TRBJ2-5; possible D gene TRBD2, 6 bases. The CDR3 length is 15 residues. Germline V CDR1 and CDR2: GTSNPN, SVGIG (reference sequence). V lost 0 bases, J lost 2 bases, and 13 bases lay in between.

This clone was counted only a few times. This sequence joins TRBV7-2 and TRBJ2-7, with TRBD2 as a possible D gene (7 bases). The V and J ends lost 5 bases and 12 bases respectively, with 17 bases between them. The CDR3 has 12 amino acids. CDR1 is SGHTA, CDR2 FQGNSA, per germline. The CDR3 protein is CASSALRGGRYF. CDR3 nucleotides: TGTGCCAGCAGCGCCTTGAGGGGGGGTCGGTACTTC.